The T cell receptor (beta chain) described here comes from a study of T-cell memory formation after mild COVID-19. One entry per CDR3 protein, called by TCRdb with MiXCR from the 5' RACE reads. The sample lists fewer than 250,000 distinct CDR3 sequences, approximately 20% seen once, with roughly 2.4% in the top ten. The germline V gene has CDR1 MNHEY and CDR2 SVGAGI. The CDR3 has 13 amino acids. The V end was cut by 6 bases, the J end by 4 bases, with 12 bases between. The sequencing sample was made of PBMCs or a T cell subset sorted from them (not recorded which). The receptor's source is an adult woman who had mild COVID-19 (a few samples of this study predate the infection). Cell type and time point are not known. This chain links TRBV6-5 with TRBJ1-2; no clear D gene. DNA of the CDR3: TGTGCCAGCAGACCAGACGAACCCTATGGCTACACCTTC. It codes for CASRPDEPYGYTF.